Each of the 12 T cell receptor beta chains below was sequenced from the same sample in a study of vaccination effects on CD4 cells after COVID-19. Sequencing followed a ViraFEST assay step that expanded antigen-specific CD4+ T cells with viral peptide pools. Culture proceeded for 10 days, and CD4+ T cells were then isolated. BNT162b2 vaccine or mRNA-1273 vaccine was given to participants in two doses. The data were produced by immunoSEQ multiplex PCR, yet TCRdb's version contains in-frame clones alone and is incomplete. The repertoire holds 20,000 to 30,000 clones, with more than 65% as singletons. What these receptors recognize is not known. The sequencing used CD4+ T cells from PBMCs cultured with SARS-CoV-2 spike peptides, collected after COVID-19 vaccination. All receptors come from a human donor who received a COVID-19 vaccine.

The gene calls are TRBV10-3 and TRBJ2-1; no clear D. The V gene's germline CDR1 is ENHRY and CDR2 SYGVKD. Between the trimmed V and J ends, which lost 3 bases and 4 bases, there was a span of 7 bases. This CDR3 is 13 amino acids long. The CDR3 loop is CAISDRDYNEQFF. CDR3 in DNA: TGTGCCATCAGTGATAGGGATTACAATGAGCAGTTCTTC.

This sequence joins TRBV10-3 and TRBJ2-1, with D tentatively TRBD2 (5 bases). The CDR3 runs to 15 residues. Germline CDR1 ENHRY, CDR2 SYGVKD. Trimming removed 0 bases from V and 10 bases from J, with 16 bases in between. CDR3 coding DNA: TGTGCCATCAGTGAGTCGTCCGGGGTTTTGGGGGAGCAGTTCTTC. Protein sequence: CAISESSGVLGEQFF.

Here the CDR3 reads CASSGRDPLWNTEAFF. DNA for the CDR3: TGTGCCAGCAGTGGCCGGGACCCCCTGTGGAACACTGAAGCTTTCTTT. This chain joins TRBV6-1 and TRBJ1-1; D perhaps matches TRBD1 (5 bases). The CDR3 runs to 16 residues. V was clipped by 4 bases and J by 1 base, with 16 bases between them. The germline V gene encodes CDR1 MNHNS and CDR2 SASEGT.

The chain links TRBV3-1 (or the pseudogene TRBV3-2) to TRBJ2-5; 7 nucleotides line up with TRBD1. CDR3 length: 15 residues. The germline V gene has CDR1 LGHDT and CDR2 YNNKEL (reference sequence). Germline trimming cut 1 base from V and 5 bases from J; bases unmatched to any gene: 7. For the CDR3, the DNA is TGTGCCAGCAGCCAAGGCTTAGGGGGCGCGGAGACCCAGTACTTC. This translates into CASSQGLGGAETQYF.

CDR3 sequence reads: CASSPTISADTQYF. Here the CDR3 DNA reads TGCGCCAGCAGCCCGACTATAAGCGCAGATACGCAGTATTTT. The chain joins TRBV5-1 to TRBJ2-3; tentatively, D is TRBD2 (5 bases). Per the germline V gene, CDR1 is SGHRS and CDR2 is YFSETQ. V was cut by 4 bases and J by 4 bases, with 13 bases left in between. The CDR3 extends over 14 amino acids.

A single count supports this clone. The chain employs TRBV5-8 and TRBJ1-3; perhaps TRBD1 as D (5 bases). V lost 3 bases to trimming and J lost 0 bases, with 10 bases between them. CDR1 SGHTS and CDR2 YDEGEE come from the germline V gene. This CDR3 has 15 amino acids. For the CDR3, the DNA is TGTGCCAGCAGCTCAGGGCCAAGCTCTGGAAACACCATATATTTT. Its translation: CASSSGPSSGNTIYF.

The chain combines TRBV15 with TRBJ1-1; no clear D. In germline, CDR1 is LNHNV, CDR2 YYDKDF (reference sequence). There are 14 residues in the CDR3. V was trimmed by 2 bases and J by 1 base, leaving 8 bases between them. The CDR3 DNA sequence: TGTGCCACCAGCAGAAATTCAGGGAACACTGAAGCTTTCTTT. Protein: CATSRNSGNTEAFF.

V usage is TRBV19 and J usage is TRBJ2-1; 13 bases are shared with TRBD2. The V gene's germline CDR1 is LNHDA and CDR2 SQIVND (reference sequence). The V gene end was trimmed by 6 bases and the J gene end by 10 bases; junction bases not matched to a gene: 12. This CDR3 contains 16 residues. CDR3 DNA sequence: TGTGCCAGTAGCACAATCACTAGCGGGGGGGTCGGGGAGCAGTTCTTC. Protein product: CASSTITSGGVGEQFF.

The chain carries TRBV7-9 and TRBJ1-6; possible D gene TRBD1, 6 bases. V lost 1 base and J 6 bases, leaving 10 bases between the germline ends. Germline V gene lookup returns CDR1 SEHNR and CDR2 FQNEAQ (reference sequence). The CDR3 sequence is 15 residues long. CDR3 residues: CASSLVQGPNSPLHF. For the CDR3, the DNA is TGTGCCAGCAGCTTAGTACAGGGTCCTAATTCACCCCTCCACTTT.

The gene calls are TRBV5-1 and TRBJ2-7; the D is unclear. From germline, CDR1 is SGHRS and CDR2 YFSETQ. The CDR3 sequence is 12 residues long. V was clipped by 0 bases and J by 7 bases, with 8 bases between them. The CDR3 region is CASSLAFGEQYF. The CDR3 DNA sequence: TGCGCCAGCAGCTTGGCCTTCGGGGAGCAGTACTTC.

The V and J genes are TRBV28 and TRBJ1-2, with 8 bases matching TRBD1. This CDR3 contains 14 residues. Losses at the gene ends were 6 bases for V and 12 bases for J; bases not matched to a gene: 15. Germline CDR1 and CDR2: MDHEN and SYDVKM. CDR3 DNA: TGTGCCAGCAGCACAGGGGGGTTCTTTTTTCGAGACACCTTC. Its translation: CASSTGGFFFRDTF.

The DNA for the CDR3 is TGTGCCAGCAGTGGTAGGACAGGGGTGGACTATGGCTACACCTTC. Translating gives CASSGRTGVDYGYTF. The chain links TRBV2 to TRBJ1-2; 9 positions agree with TRBD1. After removal of 4 bases from V and 3 bases from J, the junction contained 6 bases not matched to a gene. The CDR3 consists of 15 residues. Germline V gene sequence: CDR1 SNHLY, CDR2 FYNNEI.